This T cell receptor (beta chain) was observed in a study of T cell repertoires in cytomegalovirus infection. Study-wide context: An indication of both CMV infection and matching HLA type came from public TCR beta signatures.

Study observations and caveats: The response measured ex vivo was dominated by TCR beta clonotypes (HLA-C-restricted and CMV-specific). Cumulative public TCR beta family frequency identified carriers of CMV plus the relevant HLA.

One entry per CDR3 protein, called by TCRdb with MiXCR from the reads. The sample holds 310,000 or so distinct CDR3 sequences, 15% to 20% seen once. This CDR3 is 13 amino acids long. Per the germline V gene, CDR1 is MDHEN and CDR2 is SYDVKM. Trimming took off 5 bases at V and 6 bases at J, with 12 bases between the two ends. This clonotype has ten or more counts. Its antigen is undetermined. This clonotype was obtained from a human donor in good health (CMV status not recorded). Some clones in this sample may be carry-over from other donors' samples. The V gene is TRBV28, the J gene TRBJ2-3, with D possibly being TRBD2 (7 bases). Source material: PBMCs. CDR3: CASSTPGGDTQYF. Written as DNA, the CDR3 is TGTGCCAGCAGTACCCCGGGGGGCGATACGCAGTATTTT. Variable domain in full (rest from reference TRBV28 and TRBJ2-3): DVKVTQSSRYLVKRTGEKVFLECVQDMDHENMFWYRQDPGLGLRLIYFSYDVKMKEKGDIPEGYSVSREKKERFSLILESASTNQTSMYLCASSTPGGDTQYFGPGTRLTVL.